This is a list of T cell receptor beta chains from one sample in a study of shared clonotypes between healthy human individuals. The repertoire was sequenced with immunoSEQ multiplex PCR; TCRdb's copy has only in-frame clones and lacks some. The sample lists 1.5 million to 2.5 million clones, about 95% occurring once. Specimen: naive CD8+ T cells sorted from blood. The receptors were gathered from a young man in good health. The CDR3 runs from the conserved cysteine through the conserved F or W. The D gene is left open where the match is weak. Size is omitted from some rows. Given values are once, few, many or a class for expanded clones.

>TRBV10-3|TRBJ1-1|.|TRBD1
TGTGCCGTGGGGACAGGGGTTAACACTGAAGCTTTCTTT
CAVGTGVNTEAFF
>TRBV6-1|TRBJ2-3|.|TRBD2
TGTGCCAGCACCGAGTGGCTAGCGGGAACAGATACGCAGTATTTT
CASTEWLAGTDTQYF
>TRBV4-1|TRBJ2-3|.|.
TGCGCCAGCAGCCAAGTGTCGGCGGCCACAGATACGCAGTATTTT
CASSQVSAATDTQYF
>TRBV12-1|TRBJ2-7|.|.
TGTGCCAGCAGCTCCCGAGTTGGGGGGCCTGTCTACGAGCAGTACTTC
CASSSRVGGPVYEQYF
>TRBV30|TRBJ2-1|.|TRBD2
TGTGCCTGGTCGCTAGCGGGGAGAGTTACGGATGAGCAGTTCTTC
CAWSLAGRVTDEQFF
>TRBV7-2|TRBJ2-1|.|TRBD2
TGTGCCAGCAACAGATTAGCGGGAGGGCTCTTGGATGAGCAGTTCTTC
CASNRLAGGLLDEQFF
>TRBV25-1|TRBJ2-7|.|TRBD1
TGTGCCAGCAGGGTGACAGGGAATCACGAGCAGTACTTC
CASRVTGNHEQYF
>TRBV19|TRBJ1-1|.|.
TGTGCCAGTAGACCCCGGGGGGGTTGGACTGAAGCTTTCTTT
CASRPRGGWTEAFF
>TRBV5-8|TRBJ2-5|.|TRBD1
TGTGCCAGCAGCGAATGGACAGGGGTGTACCAAGAGACCCAGTACTTC
CASSEWTGVYQETQYF
>TRBV10-1|TRBJ2-7|.|TRBD2
TGCGCCAGCAGTGAGACGGCTAGCGGAACGGGGGAGCAGTACTTC
CASSETASGTGEQYF
>TRBV9|TRBJ2-5|.|TRBD1
TGTGCCAGCAGCTTCCCCGGACAGGGCGAGACCCAGTACTTC
CASSFPGQGETQYF
>TRBV19|TRBJ1-2|.|.
TGTGCCAGTAGTATCTTCGACCGGGCCATGGATGGCTACACCTTC
CASSIFDRAMDGYTF
>TRBV6-6|TRBJ2-7|.|.
TGTGCCAGCAGTTACTCCACAGTCTCCTACGAGCAGTACTTC
CASSYSTVSYEQYF
>TRBV28|TRBJ1-4|.|.
TGTGCCAGCAGACGGTACTCAGGGGCCCCGACTAATGAAAAACTGTTTTTT
CASRRYSGAPTNEKLFF
>TRBV6-5|TRBJ2-3|.|.
TGTGCCAGCAGTTACGTTGAGGGCACAGATACGCAGTATTTT
CASSYVEGTDTQYF
>TRBV7-6|TRBJ2-2|.|TRBD2
TGTGCCAGCAGCTCCGTGGCGGGGGAGGGCACCGGGGAGCTGTTTTTT
CASSSVAGEGTGELFF
>TRBV6-1|TRBJ2-5|once|.
TGTGCCAGCAGTGAACCGACAGCTCAAGAGACCCAGTACTTC
CASSEPTAQETQYF
>TRBV6-5|TRBJ2-5|.|TRBD2
TGTGCCAGCAGTTACTCGACTGGGGGGGGAAAAGAGACCCAGTACTTC
CASSYSTGGGKETQYF
>TRBV7-8|TRBJ2-7|.|.
TGTGCCAGCAGCTTTGGAGGGGCCTACGAGCAGTACTTC
CASSFGGAYEQYF
>TRBV7-8|TRBJ2-7|.|TRBD1
TGTGCCAGCAGCTCGGACAGGGCCGACGAGCAGTACTTC
CASSSDRADEQYF
>TRBV7-8|TRBJ2-5|.|.
TGTGCCAGCAGCTCCCCGAAGTTGTGGGACGGCCAACAAGAGACCCAGTACTTC
CASSSPKLWDGQQETQYF
>TRBV4-1|TRBJ1-6|.|.
TGCGCCAGCAGCCAAGAAGAGTACTGGGCGAGCTCCTATAATTCACCCCTCCACTTT
CASSQEEYWASSYNSPLHF
>TRBV7-9|TRBJ2-6|.|.
TGTGCCAGCAGCTTTCCAAGGGTATCCGGGGCCAACGTCCTGACTTTC
CASSFPRVSGANVLTF
>TRBV10-1|TRBJ2-3|.|.
TGCGCCAGCAGTGGATGGCGGGGTTTGGAAAAGCCAGATACGCAGTATTTT
CASSGWRGLEKPDTQYF
>TRBV10-3|TRBJ2-1|.|.
TGTGCCATCAGTAGAGAGGCGTCAGGCAATGAGCAGTTCTTC
CAISREASGNEQFF
>TRBV4-1|TRBJ2-7|.|TRBD1
TGCGCCAGCAGCCAACTGGGACAGGGATCCTCCTACGAGCAGTACTTC
CASSQLGQGSSYEQYF
>TRBV28|TRBJ1-2|.|.
TGTGCCAGCAGTTTCAATTGGGGCGAGGACTATGGCTACACCTTC
CASSFNWGEDYGYTF
>TRBV4-3|TRBJ2-5|.|.
TGCGCCAGCAGCCAAGAAGGGCAGGGCCAAGAGACCCAGTACTTC
CASSQEGQGQETQYF
>TRBV19|TRBJ2-3|.|.
TGTGCCAGTAGTACGACAGTCACAGATACGCAGTATTTT
CASSTTVTDTQYF
>TRBV5-6|TRBJ2-2|.|.
TGTGCCAGCAGCCAGGACAGCGGAAACACCGGGGAGCTGTTTTTT
CASSQDSGNTGELFF
>TRBV27|TRBJ2-7|.|.
TGTGCCAGCAGTTTATCTGCCTCCTACGAGCAGTACTTC
CASSLSASYEQYF
>TRBV9|TRBJ2-7|once|TRBD2
TGTGCCAGCAGCGTAGGGTCGGGAGGAACAGAATACGAGCAGTACTTC
CASSVGSGGTEYEQYF
>TRBV4-1|TRBJ2-7|.|.
TGCGCCAGCAGCCACCGAAGCGAAACCTACGAGCAGTACTTC
CASSHRSETYEQYF